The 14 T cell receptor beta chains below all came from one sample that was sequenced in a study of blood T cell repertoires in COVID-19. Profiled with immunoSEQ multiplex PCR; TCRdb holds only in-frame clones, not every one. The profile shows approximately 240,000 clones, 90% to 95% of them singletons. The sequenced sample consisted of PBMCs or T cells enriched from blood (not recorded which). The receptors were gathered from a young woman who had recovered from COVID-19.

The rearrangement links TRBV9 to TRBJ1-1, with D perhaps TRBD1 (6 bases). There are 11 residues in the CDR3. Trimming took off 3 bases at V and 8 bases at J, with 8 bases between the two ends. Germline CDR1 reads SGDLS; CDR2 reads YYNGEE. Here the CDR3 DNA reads TGTGCCAGCAGCGATACAGGGGAAGCTTTCTTT. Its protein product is CASSDTGEAFF.

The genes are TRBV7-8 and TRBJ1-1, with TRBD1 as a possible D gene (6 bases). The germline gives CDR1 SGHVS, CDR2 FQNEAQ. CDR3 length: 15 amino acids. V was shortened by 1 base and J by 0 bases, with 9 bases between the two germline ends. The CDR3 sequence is CASSLGGGMNTEAFF. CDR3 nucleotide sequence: TGTGCCAGCAGCTTAGGGGGGGGCATGAACACTGAAGCTTTCTTT.

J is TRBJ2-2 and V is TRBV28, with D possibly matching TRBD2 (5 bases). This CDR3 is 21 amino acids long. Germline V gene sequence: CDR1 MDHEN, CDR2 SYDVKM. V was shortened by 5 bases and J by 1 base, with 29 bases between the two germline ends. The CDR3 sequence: CASSPSTTTLRRRMNTGELFF. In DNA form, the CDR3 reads TGTGCCAGCAGTCCCAGTACGACTACCCTCCGTCGGCGGATGAACACCGGGGAGCTGTTTTTT.

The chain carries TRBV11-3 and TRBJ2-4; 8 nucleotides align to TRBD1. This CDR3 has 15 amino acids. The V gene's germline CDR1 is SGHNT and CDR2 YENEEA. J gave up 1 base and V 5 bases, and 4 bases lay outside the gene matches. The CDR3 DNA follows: TGTGCCAGCAGCCCAGGGGGCCGGGCCAAAAACATTCAGTACTTC. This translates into CASSPGGRAKNIQYF.

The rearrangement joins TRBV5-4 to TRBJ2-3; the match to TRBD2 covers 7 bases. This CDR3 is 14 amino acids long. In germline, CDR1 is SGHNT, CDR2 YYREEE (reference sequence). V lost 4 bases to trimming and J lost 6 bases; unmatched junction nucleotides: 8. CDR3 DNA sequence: TGTGCCAGCAGCCTAAAGCGGGGAGGGGATACGCAGTATTTT. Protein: CASSLKRGGDTQYF.

DNA of the CDR3: TGTGCCAGCAGCTTTTCGGAGGGAGATACGCAGTATTTT. Translation: CASSFSEGDTQYF. The chain uses TRBV7-2 and TRBJ2-3; D may be TRBD2 (6 bases). V gave up 3 bases and J gave up 5 bases, with 9 bases separating them. CDR3 size: 13 residues. Germline CDR1 SGHTA, CDR2 FQGNSA.

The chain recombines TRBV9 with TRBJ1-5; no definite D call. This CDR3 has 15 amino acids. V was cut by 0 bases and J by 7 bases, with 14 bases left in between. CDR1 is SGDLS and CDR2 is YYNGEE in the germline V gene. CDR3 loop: CASSVADGFNQPQHF. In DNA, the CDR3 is TGTGCCAGCAGCGTAGCTGACGGGTTTAACCAGCCCCAGCATTTT.

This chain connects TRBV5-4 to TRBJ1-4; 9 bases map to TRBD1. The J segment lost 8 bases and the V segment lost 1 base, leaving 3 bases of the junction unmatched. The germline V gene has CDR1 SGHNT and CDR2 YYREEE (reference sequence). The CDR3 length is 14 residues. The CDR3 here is CASSLKQGAEKLFF. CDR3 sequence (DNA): TGTGCCAGCAGCTTGAAACAGGGGGCCGAAAAACTGTTTTTT.

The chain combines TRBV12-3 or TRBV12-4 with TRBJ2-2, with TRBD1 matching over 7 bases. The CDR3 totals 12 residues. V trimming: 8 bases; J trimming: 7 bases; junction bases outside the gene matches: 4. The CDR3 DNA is TGTGCCAGCGCAGGGGGTAGCGGGGAGCTGTTTTTT. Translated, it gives CASAGGSGELFF.

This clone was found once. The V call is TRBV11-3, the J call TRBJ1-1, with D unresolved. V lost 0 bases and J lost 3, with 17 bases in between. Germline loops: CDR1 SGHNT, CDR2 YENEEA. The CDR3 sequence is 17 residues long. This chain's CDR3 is CASSLEQRARVYTEAFF. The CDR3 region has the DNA TGTGCCAGCAGCTTAGAGCAGAGAGCGAGGGTGTACACTGAAGCTTTCTTT.

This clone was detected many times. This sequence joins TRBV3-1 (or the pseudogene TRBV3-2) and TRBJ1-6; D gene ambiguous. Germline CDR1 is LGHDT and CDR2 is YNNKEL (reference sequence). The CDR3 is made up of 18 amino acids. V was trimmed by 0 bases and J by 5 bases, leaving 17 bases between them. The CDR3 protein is CASSQDPPRPQNNSPLHF. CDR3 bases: TGTGCCAGCAGCCAAGACCCCCCCAGACCACAGAATAATTCACCCCTCCACTTT.

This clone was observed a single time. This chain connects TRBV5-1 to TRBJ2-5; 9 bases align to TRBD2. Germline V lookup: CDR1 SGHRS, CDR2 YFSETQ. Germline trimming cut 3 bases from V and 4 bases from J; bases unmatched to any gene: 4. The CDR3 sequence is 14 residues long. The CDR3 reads CASSWSSGRETQYF. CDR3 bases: TGCGCCAGCAGCTGGAGTAGCGGGAGAGAGACCCAGTACTTC.

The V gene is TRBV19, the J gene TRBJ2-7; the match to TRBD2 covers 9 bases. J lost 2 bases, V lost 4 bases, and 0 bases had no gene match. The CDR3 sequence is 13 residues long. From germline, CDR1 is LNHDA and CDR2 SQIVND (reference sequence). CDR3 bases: TGTGCCAGTAGTAGCGGGAGGGCCTACGAGCAGTACTTC. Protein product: CASSSGRAYEQYF.

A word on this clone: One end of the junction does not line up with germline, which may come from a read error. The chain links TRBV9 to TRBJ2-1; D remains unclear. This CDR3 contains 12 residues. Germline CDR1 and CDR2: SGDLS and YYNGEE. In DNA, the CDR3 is TGTGCCAGCAGCGACCCCATCGGGTCGCTACTCTTC. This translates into CASSDPIGSLLF.